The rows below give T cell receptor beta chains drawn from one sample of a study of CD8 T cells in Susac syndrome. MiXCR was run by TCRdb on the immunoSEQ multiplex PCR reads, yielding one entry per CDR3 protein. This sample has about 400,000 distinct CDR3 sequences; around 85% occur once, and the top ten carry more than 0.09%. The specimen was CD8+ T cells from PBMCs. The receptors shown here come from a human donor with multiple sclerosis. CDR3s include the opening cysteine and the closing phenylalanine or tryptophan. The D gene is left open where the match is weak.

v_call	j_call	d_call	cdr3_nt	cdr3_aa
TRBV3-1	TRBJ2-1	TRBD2	TGTGCCAGCAGCCAAGACGGGACTACCCAGATCGACAATGAGCAGTTCTTC	CASSQDGTTQIDNEQFF
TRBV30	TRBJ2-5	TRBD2	TGTGCCTGGAGAAGTGGGTCGGGAGGGCAAGAGACCCAGTACTTC	CAWRSGSGGQETQYF
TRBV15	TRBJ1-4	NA	TGTGCCGCCAGCAGAGAGGCAACAACTAATGAAAAACTGTTTTTT	CAASREATTNEKLFF
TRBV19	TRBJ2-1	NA	TGTGCCAGTAGTATATCCAGCCACAATGAGCAGTTCTTC	CASSISSHNEQFF
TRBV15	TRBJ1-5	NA	TGTGCCACCAGCAGCGACGGCAATCAGCCCCAGCATTTT	CATSSDGNQPQHF
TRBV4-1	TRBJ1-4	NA	TGCGCCAGCAGCCAGGAGGGGACTGAGTCAACTAATGAAAAACTGTTTTTT	CASSQEGTESTNEKLFF
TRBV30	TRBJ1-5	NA	TGTGCCTGGAGTGTAACAAGAAATCAGCCCCAGCATTTT	CAWSVTRNQPQHF
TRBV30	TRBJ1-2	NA	TGTGCCTGGAGTGAGGGGGGCGGCTACACCTTC	CAWSEGGGYTF
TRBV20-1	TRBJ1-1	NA	TGCAGTGCTGGATTACAGGGTATGACTGAAGCTTTCTTT	CSAGLQGMTEAFF
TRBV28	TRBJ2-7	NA	TGTGCCAGCAGCCCTGAGGAGACAGTTGATCGCTTTGTGCAGTACTTC	CASSPEETVDRFVQYF